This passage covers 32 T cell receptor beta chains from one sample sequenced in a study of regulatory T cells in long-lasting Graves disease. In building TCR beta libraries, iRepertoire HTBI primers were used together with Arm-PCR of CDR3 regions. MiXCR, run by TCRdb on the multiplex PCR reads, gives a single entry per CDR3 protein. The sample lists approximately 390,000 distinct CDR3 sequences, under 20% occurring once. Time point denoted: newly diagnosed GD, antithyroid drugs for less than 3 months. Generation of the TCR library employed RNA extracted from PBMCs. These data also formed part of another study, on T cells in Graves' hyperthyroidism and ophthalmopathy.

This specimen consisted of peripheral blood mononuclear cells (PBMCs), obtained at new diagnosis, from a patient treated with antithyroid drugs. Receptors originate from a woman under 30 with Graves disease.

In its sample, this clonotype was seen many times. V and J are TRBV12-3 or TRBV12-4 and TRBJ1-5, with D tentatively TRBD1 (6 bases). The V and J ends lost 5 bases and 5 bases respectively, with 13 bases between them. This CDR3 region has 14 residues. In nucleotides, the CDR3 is TGTGCCAGCAGTCTCGGGACATCCTATCAGCCCCAGCATTTT. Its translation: CASSLGTSYQPQHF.

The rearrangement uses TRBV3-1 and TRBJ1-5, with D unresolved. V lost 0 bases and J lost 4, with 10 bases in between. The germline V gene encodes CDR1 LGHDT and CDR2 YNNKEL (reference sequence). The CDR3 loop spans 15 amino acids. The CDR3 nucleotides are TGTGCCAGCAGCCAAGAAGTCGGGGTAAATCAGCCCCAGCATTTT. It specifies CASSQEVGVNQPQHF.

The CDR3 here is CASRPTTGPYNNQPQHF. The CDR3 nucleotides read TGTGCCAGCAGACCCACAACGGGACCCTATAACAATCAGCCCCAGCATTTT. The V and J genes are TRBV2 and TRBJ1-5, with D possibly TRBD1 on 5 matching bases. Germline CDR1 reads SNHLY; CDR2 reads FYNNEI. The germline V and J ends were trimmed by 6 bases and 3 bases, with 21 bases remaining between them. The CDR3 contains 17 residues. The whole variable domain, filled in from reference TRBV2 and TRBJ1-5, reads EPEVTQTPSHQVTQMGQEVILRCVPISNHLYFYWYRQILGQKVEFLVSFYNNEISEKSEIFDDQFSVERPDGSNFTLKIRSTKLEDSAMYFCASRPTTGPYNNQPQHFGDGTRLSIL.

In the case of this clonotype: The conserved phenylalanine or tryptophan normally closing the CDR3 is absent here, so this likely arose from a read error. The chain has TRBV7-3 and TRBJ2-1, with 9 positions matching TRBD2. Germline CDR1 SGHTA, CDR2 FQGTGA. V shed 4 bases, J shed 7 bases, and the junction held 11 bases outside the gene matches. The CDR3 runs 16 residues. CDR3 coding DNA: TGTGCCAGCAGCTCGGCGGGAGGGCGGGGGGCGAATGAGCAGTTCTCC. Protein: CASSSAGGRGANEQFS.

This CDR3 is CASSFDRGQRQNGYTF. The CDR3 DNA follows: TGCGCCAGCAGCTTCGACCGAGGACAGCGACAAAATGGCTACACCTTC. This sequence joins TRBV5-1 and TRBJ1-2; D is perhaps TRBD1 (6 bases). With 2 bases removed from V and 6 bases from J, the gap between germline ends came to 20 bases. The CDR3 length is 16 residues. CDR1 SGHRS and CDR2 YFSETQ come from the germline V gene.

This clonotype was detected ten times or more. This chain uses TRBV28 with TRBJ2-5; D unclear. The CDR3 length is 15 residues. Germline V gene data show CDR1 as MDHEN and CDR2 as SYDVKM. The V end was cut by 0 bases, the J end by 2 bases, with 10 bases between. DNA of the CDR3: TGTGCCAGCAGTTTATGGACTTCGCGGCAAGAGACCCAGTACTTC. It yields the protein CASSLWTSRQETQYF.

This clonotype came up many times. This chain's CDR3 is CASSPDGRRNTGELFF. The DNA of the CDR3 is TGTGCCAGCTCCCCAGATGGGCGGAGGAACACCGGGGAGCTGTTTTTT. The genes are TRBV18 and TRBJ2-2; D is uncertain. In germline, CDR1 is KGHSH, CDR2 LQKENI. The V end was cut by 6 bases, the J end by 1 base, with 15 bases between. The CDR3 is 16 residues long.

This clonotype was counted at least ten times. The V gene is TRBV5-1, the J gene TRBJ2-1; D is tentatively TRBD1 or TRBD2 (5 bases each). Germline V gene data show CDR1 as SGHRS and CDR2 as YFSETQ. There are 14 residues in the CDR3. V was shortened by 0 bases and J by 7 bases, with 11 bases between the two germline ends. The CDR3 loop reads CASSLGGWGNEQFF. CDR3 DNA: TGCGCCAGCAGCTTGGGAGGTTGGGGGAATGAGCAGTTCTTC.

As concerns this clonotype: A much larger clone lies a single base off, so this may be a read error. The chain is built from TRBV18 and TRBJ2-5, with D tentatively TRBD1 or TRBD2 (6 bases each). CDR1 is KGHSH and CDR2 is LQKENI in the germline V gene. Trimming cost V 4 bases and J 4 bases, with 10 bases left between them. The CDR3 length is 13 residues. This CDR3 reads CASSRGGGETQYF. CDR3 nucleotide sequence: TGTGCCAGCTCACGAGGAGGGGGAGAGACCCAGTACTTC. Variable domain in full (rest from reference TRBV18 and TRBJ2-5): NAGVMQNPRHLVRRRGQEARLRCSPMKGHSHVYWYRQLPEEGLKFMVYLQKENIIDESGMPKERFSAEFPKEGPSILRIQQVVRGDSAAYFCASSRGGGETQYFGPGTRLLVL.

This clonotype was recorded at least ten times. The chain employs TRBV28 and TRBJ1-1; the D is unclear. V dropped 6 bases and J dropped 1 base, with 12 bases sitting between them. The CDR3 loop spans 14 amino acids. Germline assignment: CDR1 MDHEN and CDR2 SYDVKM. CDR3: CASSVAPTNTEAFF. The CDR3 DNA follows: TGTGCCAGCAGCGTGGCCCCCACGAACACTGAAGCTTTCTTT.

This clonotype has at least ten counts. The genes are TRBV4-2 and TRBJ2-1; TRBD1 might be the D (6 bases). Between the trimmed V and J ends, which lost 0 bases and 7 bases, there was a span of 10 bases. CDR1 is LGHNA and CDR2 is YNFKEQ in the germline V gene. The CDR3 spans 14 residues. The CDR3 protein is CASSQDGTINEQFF. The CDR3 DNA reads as TGTGCCAGCAGCCAAGATGGGACAATTAATGAGCAGTTCTTC.

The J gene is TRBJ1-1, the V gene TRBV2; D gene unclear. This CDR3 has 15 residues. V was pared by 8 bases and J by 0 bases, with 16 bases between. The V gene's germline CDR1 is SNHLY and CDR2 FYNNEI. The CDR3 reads CASGREFQMNTEAFF. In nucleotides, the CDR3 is TGTGCCAGCGGTCGGGAATTTCAGATGAACACTGAAGCTTTCTTT.

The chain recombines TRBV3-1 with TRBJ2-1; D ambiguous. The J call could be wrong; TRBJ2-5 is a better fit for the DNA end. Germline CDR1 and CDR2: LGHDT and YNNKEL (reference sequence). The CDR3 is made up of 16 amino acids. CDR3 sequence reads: CASSPDGRLSSVTQYF. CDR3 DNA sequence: TGTGCCAGCAGCCCTGACGGGCGACTTTCCTCGGTGACCCAGTACTTC.

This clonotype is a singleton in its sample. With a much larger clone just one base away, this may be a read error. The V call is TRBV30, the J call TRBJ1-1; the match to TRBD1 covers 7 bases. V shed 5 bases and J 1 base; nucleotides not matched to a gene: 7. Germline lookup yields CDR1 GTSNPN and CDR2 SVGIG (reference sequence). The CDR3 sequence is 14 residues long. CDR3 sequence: CAWGLRGGNTEAFF. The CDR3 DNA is TGTGCCTGGGGCCTCAGGGGGGGGAACACTGAAGCTTTCTTT.

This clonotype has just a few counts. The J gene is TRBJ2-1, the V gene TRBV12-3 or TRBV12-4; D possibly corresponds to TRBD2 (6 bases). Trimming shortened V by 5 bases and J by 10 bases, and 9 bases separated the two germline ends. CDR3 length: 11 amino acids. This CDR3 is CASSQLAEQFF. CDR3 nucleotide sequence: TGTGCCAGCAGTCAGCTAGCGGAGCAGTTCTTC.

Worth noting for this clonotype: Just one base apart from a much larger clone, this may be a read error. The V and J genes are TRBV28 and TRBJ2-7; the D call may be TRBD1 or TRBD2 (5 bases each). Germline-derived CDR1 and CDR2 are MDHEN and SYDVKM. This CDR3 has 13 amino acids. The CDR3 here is CASSTYTRGERYF. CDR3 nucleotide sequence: TGTGCCAGCAGTACTTATACCCGGGGCGAGCGGTACTTC.

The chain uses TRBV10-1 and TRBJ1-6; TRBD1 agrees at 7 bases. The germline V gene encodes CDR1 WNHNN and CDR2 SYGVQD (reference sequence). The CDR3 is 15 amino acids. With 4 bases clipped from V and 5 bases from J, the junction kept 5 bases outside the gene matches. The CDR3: CASSVDRDNNSPLHF. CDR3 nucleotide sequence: TGCGCCAGCAGTGTTGACAGGGATAATAATTCACCCCTCCACTTT.

The CDR3 loop reads CASRKTGDTQYF. CDR3 nucleotide sequence: TGTGCCAGCAGAAAAACTGGAGATACGCAGTATTTT. The chain uses TRBV6-1 and TRBJ2-3; D call uncertain. Germline-derived CDR1 and CDR2 are MNHNS and SASEGT. This CDR3 contains 12 residues. Trimming took 6 bases from V and 5 from J, leaving 9 bases between them.

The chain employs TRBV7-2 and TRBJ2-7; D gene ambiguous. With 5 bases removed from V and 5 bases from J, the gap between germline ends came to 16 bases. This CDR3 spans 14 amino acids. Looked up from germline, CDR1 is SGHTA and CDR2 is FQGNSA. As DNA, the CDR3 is TGTGCCAGCAGCCTACTACCAGGCGTCCACGAGCAGTACTTC. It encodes CASSLLPGVHEQYF.

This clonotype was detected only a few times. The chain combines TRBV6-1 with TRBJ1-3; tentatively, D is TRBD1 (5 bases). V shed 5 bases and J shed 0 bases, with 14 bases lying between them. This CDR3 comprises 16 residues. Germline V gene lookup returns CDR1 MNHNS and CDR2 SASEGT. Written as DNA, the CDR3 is TGTGCCAGCAGTAAAACCTCCAGGGACTCTGGAAACACCATATATTTT. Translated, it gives CASSKTSRDSGNTIYF.

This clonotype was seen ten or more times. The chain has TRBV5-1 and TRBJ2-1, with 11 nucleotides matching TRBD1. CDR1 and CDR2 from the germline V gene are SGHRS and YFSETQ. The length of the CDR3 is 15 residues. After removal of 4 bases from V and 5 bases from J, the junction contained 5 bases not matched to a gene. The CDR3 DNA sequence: TGCGCCAGCAGCCCCGGACAGGGGGCAAACAATGAGCAGTTCTTC. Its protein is CASSPGQGANNEQFF. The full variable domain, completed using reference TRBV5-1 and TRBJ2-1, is KAGVTQTPRYLIKTRGQQVTLSCSPISGHRSVSWYQQTPGQGLQFLFEYFSETQRNKGNFPGRFSGRQFSNSRSEMNVSTLELGDSALYLCASSPGQGANNEQFFGPGTRLTVL.

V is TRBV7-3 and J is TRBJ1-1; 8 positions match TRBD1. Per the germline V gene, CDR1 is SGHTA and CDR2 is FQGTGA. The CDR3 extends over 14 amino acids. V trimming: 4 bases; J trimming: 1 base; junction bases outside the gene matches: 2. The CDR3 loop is CASSSGGKNTEAFF. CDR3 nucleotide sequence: TGTGCCAGCAGCTCAGGGGGCAAGAACACTGAAGCTTTCTTT. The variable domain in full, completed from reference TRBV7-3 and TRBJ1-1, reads GAGVSQTPSNKVTEKGKYVELRCDPISGHTALYWYRQSLGQGPEFLIYFQGTGAADDSGLPNDRFFAVRPEGSVSTLKIQRTERGDSAVYLCASSSGGKNTEAFFGQGTRLTVV.

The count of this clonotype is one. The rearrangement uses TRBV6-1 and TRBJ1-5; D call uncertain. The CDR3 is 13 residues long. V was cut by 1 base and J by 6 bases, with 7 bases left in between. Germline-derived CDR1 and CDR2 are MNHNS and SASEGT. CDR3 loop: CASSEVSSQPQHF. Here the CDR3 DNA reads TGTGCCAGCAGTGAAGTTTCGTCTCAGCCCCAGCATTTT.

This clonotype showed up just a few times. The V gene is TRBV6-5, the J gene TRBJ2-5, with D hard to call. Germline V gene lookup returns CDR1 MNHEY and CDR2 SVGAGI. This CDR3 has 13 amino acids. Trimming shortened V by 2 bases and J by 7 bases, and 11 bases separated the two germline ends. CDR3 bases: TGTGCCAGCAGTTACGAATTGTTCGGGACCCAGTACTTC. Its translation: CASSYELFGTQYF.

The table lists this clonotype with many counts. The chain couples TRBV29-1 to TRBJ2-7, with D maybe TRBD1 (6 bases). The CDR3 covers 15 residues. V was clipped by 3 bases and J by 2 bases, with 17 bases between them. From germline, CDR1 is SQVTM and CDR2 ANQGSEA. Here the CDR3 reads CSVEARQAQTYEQYF. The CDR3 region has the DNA TGCAGCGTTGAGGCCAGACAGGCCCAAACCTACGAGCAGTACTTC.

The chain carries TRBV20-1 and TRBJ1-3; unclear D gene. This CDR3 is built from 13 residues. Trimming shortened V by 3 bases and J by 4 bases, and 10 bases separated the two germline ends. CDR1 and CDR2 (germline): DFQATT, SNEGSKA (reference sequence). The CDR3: CSASPRAGNTIYF. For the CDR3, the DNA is TGCAGTGCTAGTCCCCGGGCGGGAAACACCATATATTTT.

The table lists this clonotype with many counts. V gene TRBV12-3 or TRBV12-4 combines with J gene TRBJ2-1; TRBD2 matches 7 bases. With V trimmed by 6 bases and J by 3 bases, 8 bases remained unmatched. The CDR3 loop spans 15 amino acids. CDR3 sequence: CASRTSGGDYNEQFF. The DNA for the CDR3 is TGTGCCAGCAGGACCTCGGGGGGAGACTACAATGAGCAGTTCTTC.

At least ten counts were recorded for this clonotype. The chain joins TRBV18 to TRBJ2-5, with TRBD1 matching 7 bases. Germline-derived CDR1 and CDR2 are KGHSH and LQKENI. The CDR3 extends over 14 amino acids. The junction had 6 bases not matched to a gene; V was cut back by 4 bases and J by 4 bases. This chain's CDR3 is CASSLDRVPETQYF. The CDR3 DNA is TGTGCCAGCTCACTCGACAGGGTCCCAGAGACCCAGTACTTC.

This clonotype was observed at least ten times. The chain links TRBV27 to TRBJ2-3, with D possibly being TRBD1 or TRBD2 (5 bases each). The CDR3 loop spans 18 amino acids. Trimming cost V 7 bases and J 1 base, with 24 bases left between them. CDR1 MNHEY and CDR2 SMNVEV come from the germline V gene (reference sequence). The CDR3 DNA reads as TGTGCCAGCAAAAGTGCGATGGGACGCGCGGGCCGCACAGATACGCAGTATTTT. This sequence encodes CASKSAMGRAGRTDTQYF.

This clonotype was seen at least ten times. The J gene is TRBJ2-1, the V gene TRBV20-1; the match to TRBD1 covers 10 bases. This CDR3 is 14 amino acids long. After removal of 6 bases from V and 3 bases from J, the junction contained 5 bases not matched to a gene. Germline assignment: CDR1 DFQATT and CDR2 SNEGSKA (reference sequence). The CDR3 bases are TGCAGTGCCCGAAGGGACAGGGGCTACAATGAGCAGTTCTTC. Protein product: CSARRDRGYNEQFF.

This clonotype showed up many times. This CDR3 is CAWKGSLGTGELFF. In nucleotides, the CDR3 is TGTGCCTGGAAAGGATCCTTAGGGACCGGGGAGCTGTTTTTT. The chain couples TRBV30 to TRBJ2-2; D is uncertain. Germline values: CDR1 GTSNPN, CDR2 SVGIG (reference sequence). The V end lost 4 bases, the J end lost 5 bases, and 14 bases lay between the germline ends. This CDR3 spans 14 amino acids.

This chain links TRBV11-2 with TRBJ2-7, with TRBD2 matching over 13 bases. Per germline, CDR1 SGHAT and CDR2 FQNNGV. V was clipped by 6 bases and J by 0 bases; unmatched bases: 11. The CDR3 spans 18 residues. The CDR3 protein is CASSPLTSGRPNSYEQYF. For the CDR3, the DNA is TGTGCCAGCAGTCCCTTGACTAGCGGGAGGCCCAACTCCTACGAGCAGTACTTC.